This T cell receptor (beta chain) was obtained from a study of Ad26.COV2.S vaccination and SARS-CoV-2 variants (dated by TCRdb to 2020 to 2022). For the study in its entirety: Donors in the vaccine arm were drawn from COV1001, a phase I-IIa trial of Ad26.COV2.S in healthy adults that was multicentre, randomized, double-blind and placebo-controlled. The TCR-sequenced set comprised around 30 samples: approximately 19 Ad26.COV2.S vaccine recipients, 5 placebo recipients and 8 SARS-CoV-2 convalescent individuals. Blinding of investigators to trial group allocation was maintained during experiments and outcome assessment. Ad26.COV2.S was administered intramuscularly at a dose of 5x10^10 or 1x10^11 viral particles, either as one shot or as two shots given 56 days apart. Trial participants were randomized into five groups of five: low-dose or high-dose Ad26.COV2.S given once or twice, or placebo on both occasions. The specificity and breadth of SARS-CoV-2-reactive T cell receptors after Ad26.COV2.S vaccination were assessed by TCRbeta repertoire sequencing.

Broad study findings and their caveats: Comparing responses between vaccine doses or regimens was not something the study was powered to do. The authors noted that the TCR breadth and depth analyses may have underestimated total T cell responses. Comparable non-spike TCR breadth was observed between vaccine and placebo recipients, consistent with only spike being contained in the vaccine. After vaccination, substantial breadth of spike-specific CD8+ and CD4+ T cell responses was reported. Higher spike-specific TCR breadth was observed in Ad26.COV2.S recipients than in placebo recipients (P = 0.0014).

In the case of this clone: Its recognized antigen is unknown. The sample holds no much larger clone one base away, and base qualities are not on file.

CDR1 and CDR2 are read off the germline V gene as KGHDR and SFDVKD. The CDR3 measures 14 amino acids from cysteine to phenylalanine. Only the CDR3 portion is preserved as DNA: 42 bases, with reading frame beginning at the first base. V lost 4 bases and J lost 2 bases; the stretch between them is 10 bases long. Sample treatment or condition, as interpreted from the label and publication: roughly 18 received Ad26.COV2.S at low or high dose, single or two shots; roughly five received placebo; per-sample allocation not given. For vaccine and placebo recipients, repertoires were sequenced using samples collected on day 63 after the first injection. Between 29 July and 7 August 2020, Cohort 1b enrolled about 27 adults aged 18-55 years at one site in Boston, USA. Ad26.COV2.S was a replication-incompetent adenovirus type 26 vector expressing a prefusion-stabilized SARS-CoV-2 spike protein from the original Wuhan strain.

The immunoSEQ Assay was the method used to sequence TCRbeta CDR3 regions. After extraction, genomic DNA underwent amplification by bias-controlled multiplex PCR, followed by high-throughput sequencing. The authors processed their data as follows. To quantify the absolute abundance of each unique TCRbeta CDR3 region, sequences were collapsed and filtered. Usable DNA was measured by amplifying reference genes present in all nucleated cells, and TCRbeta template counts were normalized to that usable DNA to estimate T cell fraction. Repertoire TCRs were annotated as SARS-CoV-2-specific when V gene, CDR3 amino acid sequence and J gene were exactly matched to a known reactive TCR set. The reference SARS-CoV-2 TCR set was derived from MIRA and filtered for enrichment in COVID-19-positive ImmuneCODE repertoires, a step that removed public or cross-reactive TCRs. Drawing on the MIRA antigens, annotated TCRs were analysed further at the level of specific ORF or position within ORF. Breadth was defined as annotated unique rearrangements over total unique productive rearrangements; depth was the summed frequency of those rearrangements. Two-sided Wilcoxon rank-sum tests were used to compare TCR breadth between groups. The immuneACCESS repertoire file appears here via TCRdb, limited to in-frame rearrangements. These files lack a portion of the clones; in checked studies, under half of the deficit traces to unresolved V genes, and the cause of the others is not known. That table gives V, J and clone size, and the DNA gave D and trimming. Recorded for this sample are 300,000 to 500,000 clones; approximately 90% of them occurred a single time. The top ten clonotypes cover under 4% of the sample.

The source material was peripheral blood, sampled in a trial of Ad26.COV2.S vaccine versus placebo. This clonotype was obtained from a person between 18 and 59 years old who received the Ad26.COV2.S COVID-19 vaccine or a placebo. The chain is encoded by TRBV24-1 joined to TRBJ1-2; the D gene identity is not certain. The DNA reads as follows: TGTGCCACCAGTGAAACGGACGCGAACTATGGCTACACCTTC. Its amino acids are CATSETDANYGYTF.